One sample yielded the 26 T cell receptor beta chains listed below, sequenced in a study of neurological immune-mediated disorders. TCRdb itself ran the 5' RACE reads through MiXCR, one entry per CDR3 protein. The repertoire holds about 84,000 distinct CDR3 sequences, 3.5% to 5.5% seen once, with 5.7% in the top ten. Time point indicated: longitudinal time-point 3. The sample comprised PBMCs. The receptors were gathered from a woman aged 55-70 years with multiple sclerosis.

This clonotype was found many times. The chain is built from TRBV30 and TRBJ1-2; maybe TRBD1 (5 bases). The CDR3 length is 15 residues. Germline CDR1 GTSNPN, CDR2 SVGIG (reference sequence). The germline V and J ends were trimmed by 3 bases and 2 bases, with 16 bases remaining between them. The CDR3 region has the DNA TGTGCCTGGAGGACCCCCGCGAGGGGAAACTATGGCTACACCTTC. Translating gives CAWRTPARGNYGYTF.

This clonotype was seen many times. The J gene is TRBJ1-1, the V gene TRBV3-1, with D possibly matching TRBD1 (6 bases). The germline V gene encodes CDR1 LGHDT and CDR2 YNNKEL (reference sequence). Trimming removed 0 bases from V and 1 base from J, with 15 bases in between. The CDR3 runs to 17 residues. The CDR3 nucleotides read TGTGCCAGCAGCCAAGATAGGGGTACCAGGGGGAACACTGAAGCTTTCTTT. This sequence encodes CASSQDRGTRGNTEAFF. The whole variable domain, remainder taken from reference TRBV3-1 and TRBJ1-1, is DTAVSQTPKYLVTQMGNDKSIKCEQNLGHDTMYWYKQDSKKFLKIMFSYNNKELIINETVPNRFSPKSPDKAHLNLHINSLELGDSAVYFCASSQDRGTRGNTEAFFGQGTRLTVV.

This clonotype was observed many times. The chain has TRBV2 and TRBJ2-7; D possibly corresponds to TRBD2 (6 bases). This CDR3 is 15 amino acids long. Per the germline V gene, CDR1 is SNHLY and CDR2 is FYNNEI. V was trimmed by 3 bases and J by 5 bases, leaving 17 bases between them. The CDR3 sequence: CASSDGFGGGDEQYF. In nucleotides, the CDR3 is TGTGCCAGCAGTGATGGGTTCGGGGGAGGCGACGAGCAGTACTTC.

This clonotype was picked up many times. The V gene is TRBV6-6, the J gene TRBJ1-6, with 7 bases identical to TRBD1. The CDR3 extends over 13 amino acids. V trimming: 8 bases; J trimming: 5 bases; junction bases outside the gene matches: 3. Germline CDR1 and CDR2: MNHNY and SVGAGI (reference sequence). CDR3 amino acids: CASSGQNNSPLHF. The CDR3 DNA follows: TGTGCCAGCTCGGGACAGAATAATTCACCCCTCCACTTT.

This clonotype was detected many times. The chain carries TRBV5-1 and TRBJ1-2, with 9 bases aligning to TRBD1. In germline, CDR1 is SGHRS, CDR2 YFSETQ. CDR3 length equals 13 residues. Germline trimming cut 5 bases from V and 8 bases from J; bases unmatched to any gene: 7. CDR3 DNA: TGCGCCAGCAGGGATACAGGGGGCGGCGGCTACACCTTC. Amino acid sequence: CASRDTGGGGYTF.

This clonotype was recorded many times. The genes are TRBV5-1 and TRBJ1-4, with D uncertain. Per the germline V gene, CDR1 is SGHRS and CDR2 is YFSETQ. The CDR3 sequence is 14 residues long. Deletions cut 0 bases from V and 8 bases from J, with 11 bases between. The CDR3 nucleotides read TGCGCCAGCAGCTTGGGAAACAGAAAGGAAAAACTGTTTTTT. This gives the protein CASSLGNRKEKLFF. Together with reference TRBV5-1 and TRBJ1-4, the CDR3 gives the full variable domain: KAGVTQTPRYLIKTRGQQVTLSCSPISGHRSVSWYQQTPGQGLQFLFEYFSETQRNKGNFPGRFSGRQFSNSRSEMNVSTLELGDSALYLCASSLGNRKEKLFFGSGTQLSVL.

This clonotype was observed many times. The V gene is TRBV12-3 or TRBV12-4, the J gene TRBJ2-7; perhaps TRBD2 as D (6 bases). The CDR3 runs 15 residues. The V end lost 5 bases, the J end lost 3 bases, and 17 bases lay between the germline ends. The CDR3 region is CASSAGPKGVYEQYF. The CDR3 DNA follows: TGTGCCAGCAGTGCGGGACCGAAGGGCGTCTACGAGCAGTACTTC.

This clonotype was observed at least ten times. This chain joins TRBV18 and TRBJ2-7, with D possibly being TRBD1 (5 bases). Germline values: CDR1 KGHSH, CDR2 LQKENI. With 4 bases removed from V and 0 bases from J, the gap between germline ends came to 13 bases. CDR3 length equals 15 residues. The chain's CDR3 is CASSQLGQGSYEQYF. The DNA of the CDR3 is TGTGCCAGCTCACAGTTGGGGCAGGGCTCCTACGAGCAGTACTTC.

This clonotype was detected many times. The genes are TRBV9 and TRBJ2-5; D not resolved. V lost 1 base and J 4 bases, leaving 11 bases between the germline ends. CDR3 length: 14 amino acids. Germline V gene data show CDR1 as SGDLS and CDR2 as YYNGEE. DNA for the CDR3: TGTGCCAGCAGCGTATCGGTGAACGGAGAGACCCAGTACTTC. Its translation is CASSVSVNGETQYF.

This clonotype has at least ten counts. This chain joins TRBV7-2 and TRBJ2-7, with 9 bases matching TRBD1. The trim removed 5 bases at V and 2 bases at J, leaving 4 bases unmatched. The CDR3 is 14 amino acids. Germline V gene sequence: CDR1 SGHTA, CDR2 FQGNSA. CDR3: CASSRDRAAYEQYF. The DNA of the CDR3 is TGTGCCAGCAGCCGGGACAGGGCAGCCTACGAGCAGTACTTC.

This clonotype was counted ten times or more. The V and J genes are TRBV5-1 and TRBJ1-1; unclear D gene. The V and J ends lost 0 bases and 0 bases respectively, with 3 bases between them. There are 13 residues in the CDR3. Germline V gene sequence: CDR1 SGHRS, CDR2 YFSETQ. The CDR3 DNA reads TGCGCCAGCAGCTTGGTAATGAACACTGAAGCTTTCTTT. Residues: CASSLVMNTEAFF.

This clonotype was detected many times. The rearrangement uses TRBV28 and TRBJ1-2; unclear D gene. The CDR3 spans 16 residues. CDR1 and CDR2 from the germline V gene are MDHEN and SYDVKM. The ends were cut back, 2 bases at V and 4 bases at J, with 17 bases in the middle. CDR3 sequence reads: CASSLSLGIQGYGYTF. CDR3 coding DNA: TGTGCCAGCAGTTTAAGTCTGGGGATACAAGGCTATGGCTACACCTTC.

This clonotype came up many times. The chain links TRBV11-2 to TRBJ2-3, with 9 bases fitting TRBD1. The V and J ends lost 3 bases and 8 bases, in that order; junction bases with no gene match: 12. Per germline, CDR1 SGHAT and CDR2 FQNNGV. CDR3 length equals 16 residues. This CDR3 is CASSFQSGTGFVTQYF. Written as DNA, the CDR3 is TGTGCCAGCAGCTTCCAATCCGGGACAGGGTTCGTTACGCAGTATTTT.

This clonotype has a count of ten or more. CDR3 sequence: CASSPGQWNTGELFF. CDR3 nucleotide sequence: TGCGCCAGCAGCCCGGGACAGTGGAACACCGGGGAGCTGTTTTTT. The rearrangement uses TRBV5-1 and TRBJ2-2; 7 nucleotides align to TRBD1. V was clipped by 4 bases and J by 1 base; unmatched bases: 4. Germline lookup yields CDR1 SGHRS and CDR2 YFSETQ. The CDR3 is 15 amino acids.

This clonotype was counted at least ten times. This chain uses TRBV6-6 with TRBJ2-7; D is ambiguous. The CDR3 covers 13 residues. CDR1 and CDR2 from the germline V gene are MNHNY and SVGAGI (reference sequence). V gave up 2 bases and J gave up 4 bases, with 9 bases separating them. CDR3 sequence (DNA): TGTGCCAGCAGTTACCCGGGTGATTACGAGCAGTACTTC. It yields the protein CASSYPGDYEQYF.

This clonotype showed up many times. The chain carries TRBV5-1 and TRBJ1-2, with a weak D call TRBD1 (5 bases). CDR3 length: 15 residues. Germline assignment: CDR1 SGHRS and CDR2 YFSETQ. V lost 0 bases to trimming and J lost 0 bases, with 9 bases between them. The CDR3 region is CASSLGGDANYGYTF. For the CDR3, the DNA is TGCGCCAGCAGCTTGGGAGGGGATGCTAACTATGGCTACACCTTC.

This clonotype was seen repeatedly, ten times or more. The V gene is TRBV5-1, the J gene TRBJ1-2; 12 bases fit TRBD1. Germline CDR1 reads SGHRS; CDR2 reads YFSETQ. V trimming: 4 bases; J trimming: 1 base; junction bases outside the gene matches: 5. There are 16 residues in the CDR3. This chain's CDR3 is CASSPGTGGGNYGYTF. In DNA form, the CDR3 reads TGCGCCAGCAGCCCGGGGACAGGGGGCGGTAACTATGGCTACACCTTC.

This clonotype came up many times. The chain carries TRBV7-8 and TRBJ2-7; 7 bases are a match to TRBD1. The CDR3 runs 17 residues. CDR1 and CDR2 (germline): SGHVS, FQNEAQ. V shed 3 bases, J shed 2 bases, and the junction held 13 bases outside the gene matches. In DNA form, the CDR3 reads TGTGCCAGCAGCTTCCCACCCAACCGGGACAGCACCTACGAGCAGTACTTC. This encodes CASSFPPNRDSTYEQYF.

In this sample, this clonotype turned up many times. The chain carries TRBV5-1 and TRBJ2-3; TRBD2 aligns across 12 bases. J lost 3 bases, V lost 2 bases, and 7 bases had no gene match. Germline V gives CDR1 SGHRS, CDR2 YFSETQ. The CDR3 has 17 residues. Written as DNA, the CDR3 is TGCGCCAGCAGCTTCGGACTAGCGGGGAAGATAACAGATACGCAGTATTTT. Its protein product is CASSFGLAGKITDTQYF.

This clonotype was found many times. V gene TRBV20-1 combines with J gene TRBJ2-7, with D unclear. The CDR3 length is 12 residues. Germline CDR1 and CDR2: DFQATT and SNEGSKA (reference sequence). Deletions cut 2 bases from V and 2 bases from J, with 7 bases between. This chain's CDR3 is CSARPTAYEQYF. In DNA form, the CDR3 reads TGCAGTGCTAGACCCACCGCCTACGAGCAGTACTTC.

In its sample, this clonotype was seen many times. The chain has TRBV20-1 and TRBJ2-7; D call uncertain. V gave up 6 bases and J gave up 6 bases, with 15 bases separating them. Germline CDR1 is DFQATT and CDR2 is SNEGSKA (reference sequence). The CDR3 is 12 amino acids. As DNA, the CDR3 is TGCAGTGCCTCGCGTTCCCAGTTCGAGCAGTACTTC. Translating it yields CSASRSQFEQYF.

This clonotype was recorded at least ten times. The chain carries TRBV5-1 and TRBJ2-1; D ambiguous. Trimming removed 0 bases at V and 3 bases at J, with 10 bases between. Germline lookup yields CDR1 SGHRS and CDR2 YFSETQ. CDR3 length equals 15 residues. The CDR3 DNA follows: TGCGCCAGCAGCTTGGAGCCTTTAGGCTACAATGAGCAGTTCTTC. It codes for CASSLEPLGYNEQFF.

This clonotype was picked up many times. The gene calls are TRBV29-1 and TRBJ2-7; 7 bases are shared with TRBD1. Trimming at V came to 7 bases and at J to 2 bases, leaving 5 bases not matched to a gene. The CDR3 has 12 residues. CDR1 SQVTM and CDR2 ANQGSEA come from the germline V gene. CDR3 loop: CSGRDSTYEQYF. CDR3 in DNA: TGCAGCGGCCGGGACAGCACCTACGAGCAGTACTTC.

This clonotype came up many times. The rearrangement links TRBV20-1 to TRBJ1-6; the D is unclear. CDR1 DFQATT and CDR2 SNEGSKA come from the germline V gene (reference sequence). The CDR3 covers 14 residues. Trimming cost V 3 bases and J 8 bases, with 14 bases left between them. CDR3 loop: CSASLGQVDSPLHF. CDR3 sequence (DNA): TGCAGTGCTAGTCTCGGCCAGGTCGATTCACCCCTCCACTTT.

The chain links TRBV3-1 to TRBJ2-1; 7 nucleotides line up with TRBD1. This CDR3 has 16 amino acids. Germline CDR1 is LGHDT and CDR2 is YNNKEL (reference sequence). V was clipped by 3 bases and J by 10 bases; unmatched bases: 15. The CDR3 spells CASSQGRDSALREQFF. The DNA of the CDR3 is TGTGCCAGCAGCCAGGGCCGGGACAGCGCGCTTAGGGAGCAGTTCTTC.

This clonotype was seen many times. This chain joins TRBV12-3 or TRBV12-4 and TRBJ1-2; D is unclear. Trimming removed 4 bases at V and 4 bases at J, with 4 bases between. The CDR3 is 11 residues long. The CDR3 region is CASSYGYGYTF. CDR3 sequence (DNA): TGTGCCAGCAGTTACGGCTATGGCTACACCTTC.